This TCR beta chain was obtained from a study of cytomegalovirus exposure and HLA in healthy donors. Amplification used 60 Vbeta primers and 13 Jbeta primers. Only in-frame clones appear in the TCRdb table, and some are missing; sequencing was by immunoSEQ multiplex PCR. This repertoire shows approximately 130,000 clones, about 81% found once; its top ten account for 5.5% to 7.5%. The CDR3 extends over 17 amino acids. V shed 0 bases and J shed 6 bases, with 20 bases lying between them. The germline gives CDR1 MDHEN, CDR2 SYDVKM. This clone turned up a few times. Source material: PBMCs. The sequence came from a woman in her forties in good health and CMV-seropositive. The chain is built from TRBV28 and TRBJ1-1; D might be TRBD1 (5 bases). DNA for the CDR3: TGTGCCAGCAGTTTATGGGGGTTGGGGCAGGGAGGGCCTGAAGCTTTCTTT. Its translation: CASSLWGLGQGGPEAFF.